Listed below are T cell receptor beta chains from one sample, sequenced in a study of identical twins. TCRdb processed the 5' RACE reads anew with MiXCR; each CDR3 protein has one entry. The repertoire has 690,000 or so distinct CDR3 sequences, less than 7% of them found once; the top ten carry roughly 1.6%. Sequencing was performed on naive T cells sorted from blood. The receptor source for this set is a man aged 18 to 35 in good health. Both conserved end residues are part of each CDR3. A D gene is named only where the DNA matches it firmly. Some rows have no size entry. The others give once, few or many, or a class for an expanded clone.

V gene: TRBV15
J gene: TRBJ2-1
D gene: TRBD2
clone size: NA
CDR3 protein: CATSIGLGAAYEQFF
CDR3 DNA: TGTGCCACCAGCATAGGACTAGGAGCCGCGTATGAGCAGTTCTTC

V gene: TRBV20-1
J gene: TRBJ2-1
D gene: NA
clone size: many
CDR3 protein: CSASSLVAYNEQFF
CDR3 DNA: TGCAGTGCTAGCAGCCTGGTCGCCTACAATGAGCAGTTCTTC

V gene: TRBV5-1
J gene: TRBJ1-1
D gene: NA
clone size: few
CDR3 protein: CASSLAGQDVNTEAFF
CDR3 DNA: TGCGCCAGCAGCTTGGCGGGGCAGGACGTGAACACTGAAGCTTTCTTT

V gene: TRBV4-2
J gene: TRBJ2-5
D gene: TRBD2
clone size: many
CDR3 protein: CASSPDEAGRGETQYF
CDR3 DNA: TGTGCCAGCAGCCCTGATGAGGCAGGGAGGGGAGAGACCCAGTACTTC

V gene: TRBV30
J gene: TRBJ1-2
D gene: NA
clone size: NA
CDR3 protein: CAWLHGGNYGYTF
CDR3 DNA: TGTGCCTGGCTCCATGGAGGGAACTATGGCTACACCTTC

V gene: TRBV7-9
J gene: TRBJ2-7
D gene: TRBD2
clone size: few
CDR3 protein: CASSSAGGYEQYF
CDR3 DNA: TGTGCCAGCAGTTCGGCGGGAGGCTACGAGCAGTACTTC

V gene: TRBV20-1
J gene: TRBJ2-5
D gene: TRBD2
clone size: few
CDR3 protein: CSASDWTSGSKETQYF
CDR3 DNA: TGCAGTGCAAGCGATTGGACTAGCGGGAGCAAAGAGACCCAGTACTTC

V gene: TRBV27
J gene: TRBJ1-5
D gene: NA
clone size: NA
CDR3 protein: CASKEGSNQPQHF
CDR3 DNA: TGTGCCAGCAAAGAGGGGAGTAATCAGCCCCAGCATTTT

V gene: TRBV5-6
J gene: TRBJ2-1
D gene: TRBD1
clone size: many
CDR3 protein: CASSSGQGAYNEQFF
CDR3 DNA: TGTGCCAGCAGCTCAGGACAGGGGGCCTACAATGAGCAGTTCTTC

V gene: TRBV4-1
J gene: TRBJ2-1
D gene: TRBD2
clone size: many
CDR3 protein: CASSHPGLAGVNEQFF
CDR3 DNA: TGCGCCAGCAGCCACCCCGGACTAGCGGGAGTAAATGAGCAGTTCTTC

V gene: TRBV12-3/TRBV12-4
J gene: TRBJ2-4
D gene: NA
clone size: many
CDR3 protein: CASSISAKNIQYF
CDR3 DNA: TGTGCCAGCTCTATTAGCGCCAAAAACATTCAGTACTTC

V gene: TRBV7-2
J gene: TRBJ1-2
D gene: NA
clone size: NA
CDR3 protein: CASSLVAGDFFYGYTF
CDR3 DNA: TGTGCCAGCAGCTTAGTAGCGGGGGATTTCTTCTATGGCTACACCTTC

V gene: TRBV12-3/TRBV12-4
J gene: TRBJ2-3
D gene: NA
clone size: few
CDR3 protein: CASSFLRSTDTQYF
CDR3 DNA: TGTGCCAGCAGTTTTCTGCGGAGCACAGATACGCAGTATTTT

V gene: TRBV7-3
J gene: TRBJ1-6
D gene: NA
clone size: NA
CDR3 protein: CASSLTSDAYSPLHF
CDR3 DNA: TGTGCCAGCAGCCTAACCTCGGACGCTTATTCACCCCTCCACTTT

V gene: TRBV7-2
J gene: TRBJ2-3
D gene: TRBD1
clone size: few
CDR3 protein: CASSSGQAVTDTQYF
CDR3 DNA: TGTGCCAGCAGCTCGGGACAGGCAGTCACAGATACGCAGTATTTT

V gene: TRBV5-6
J gene: TRBJ2-2
D gene: TRBD1
clone size: NA
CDR3 protein: CASSYPPGQGSSTGELFF
CDR3 DNA: TGTGCCAGCAGCTACCCGCCGGGACAGGGATCCAGCACCGGGGAGCTGTTTTTT

V gene: TRBV2
J gene: TRBJ2-7
D gene: NA
clone size: few
CDR3 protein: CASKTGAVGEQYF
CDR3 DNA: TGTGCCAGCAAGACGGGAGCTGTTGGGGAGCAGTACTTC

V gene: TRBV19
J gene: TRBJ2-5
D gene: TRBD1
clone size: few
CDR3 protein: CASRSLQGVGETQYF
CDR3 DNA: TGTGCCAGTAGATCTTTACAGGGGGTAGGGGAGACCCAGTACTTC

V gene: TRBV11-2
J gene: TRBJ2-7
D gene: TRBD2
clone size: few
CDR3 protein: CASSTRGLAGYEQYF
CDR3 DNA: TGTGCCAGCAGCACGCGAGGGCTAGCGGGGTACGAGCAGTACTTC

V gene: TRBV4-1
J gene: TRBJ1-5
D gene: NA
clone size: many
CDR3 protein: CASSQDTVQPQHF
CDR3 DNA: TGCGCCAGCAGCCAAGATACGGTGCAGCCCCAGCATTTT

V gene: TRBV20-1
J gene: TRBJ1-5
D gene: NA
clone size: few
CDR3 protein: CSAGGLRRVQPQHF
CDR3 DNA: TGCAGTGCTGGAGGTTTGAGGAGGGTTCAGCCCCAGCATTTT

V gene: TRBV30
J gene: TRBJ2-3
D gene: NA
clone size: NA
CDR3 protein: CAWRRDTYTDTQYF
CDR3 DNA: TGTGCCTGGAGGCGGGACACATACACAGATACGCAGTATTTT

V gene: TRBV6-4
J gene: TRBJ2-2
D gene: TRBD1
clone size: NA
CDR3 protein: CASSDTARGDVCRGQQRAGELFF
CDR3 DNA: TGTGCCAGCAGTGACACGGCAAGAGGGGATGTCTGCAGGGGGCAACAAAGGGCCGGGGAGCTGTTTTTT

V gene: TRBV3-1
J gene: TRBJ1-1
D gene: NA
clone size: few
CDR3 protein: CASSQPTGPKRAFF
CDR3 DNA: TGTGCCAGCAGCCAGCCCACAGGGCCAAAGCGAGCTTTCTTT

V gene: TRBV20-1
J gene: TRBJ2-5
D gene: NA
clone size: NA
CDR3 protein: CSSSPRDRRETQYF
CDR3 DNA: TGCAGTAGCTCCCCCCGCGATCGAAGGGAGACCCAGTACTTC